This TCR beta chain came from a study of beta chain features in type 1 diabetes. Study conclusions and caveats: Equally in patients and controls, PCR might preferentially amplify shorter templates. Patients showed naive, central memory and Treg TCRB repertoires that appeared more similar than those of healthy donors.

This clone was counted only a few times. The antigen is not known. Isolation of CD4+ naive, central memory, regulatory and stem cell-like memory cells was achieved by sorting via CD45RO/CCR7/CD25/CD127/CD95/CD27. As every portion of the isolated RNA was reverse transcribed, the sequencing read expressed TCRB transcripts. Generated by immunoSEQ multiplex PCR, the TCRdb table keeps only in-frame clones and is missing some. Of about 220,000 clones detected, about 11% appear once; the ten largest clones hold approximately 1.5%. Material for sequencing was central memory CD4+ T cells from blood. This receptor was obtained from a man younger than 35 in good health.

The CDR3 sequence: CASSGETQYF. The CDR3 nucleotides are TGCGCCAGCAGCGGAGAGACCCAGTACTTC. V and J are TRBV4-1 and TRBJ2-5; D uncertain. Germline V gene lookup returns CDR1 MGHRA and CDR2 YSYEKL. The V gene lost 5 bases and the J gene lost 4 bases, with 2 bases spanning the gap. The CDR3 consists of 10 residues.